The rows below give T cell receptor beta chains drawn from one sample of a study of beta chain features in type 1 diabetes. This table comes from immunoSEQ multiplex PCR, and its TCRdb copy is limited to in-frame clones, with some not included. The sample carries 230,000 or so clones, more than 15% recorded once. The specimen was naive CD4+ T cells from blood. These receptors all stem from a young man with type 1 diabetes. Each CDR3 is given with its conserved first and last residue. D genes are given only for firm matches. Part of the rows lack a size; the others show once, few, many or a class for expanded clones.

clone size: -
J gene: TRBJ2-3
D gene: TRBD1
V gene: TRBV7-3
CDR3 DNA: TGTGCCAGCAGCTCCCGGACAGGGGCAGATACGCAGTATTTT
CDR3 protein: CASSSRTGADTQYF

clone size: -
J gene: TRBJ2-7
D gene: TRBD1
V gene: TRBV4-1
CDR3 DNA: TGCGCCAGCAGCCAAGCCGTGGGACAGGGTACCGTGTACTACGAGCAGTACTTC
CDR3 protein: CASSQAVGQGTVYYEQYF

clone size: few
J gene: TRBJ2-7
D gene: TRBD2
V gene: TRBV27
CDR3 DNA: TGTGCCAGCGGCTTGGCTAGCGGAATCGTGGGGAAGTACTTC
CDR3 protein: CASGLASGIVGKYF

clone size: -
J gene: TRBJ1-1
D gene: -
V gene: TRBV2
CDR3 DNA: TGTGCCAGCGGGGGCCGCAACACTGAAGCTTTCTTT
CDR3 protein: CASGGRNTEAFF

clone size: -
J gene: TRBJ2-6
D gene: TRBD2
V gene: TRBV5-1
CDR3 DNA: TGCGCCAGCAGCTTGGCTAGCGGGCTCTCTGGGGCCAACGTCCTGACTTTC
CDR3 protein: CASSLASGLSGANVLTF

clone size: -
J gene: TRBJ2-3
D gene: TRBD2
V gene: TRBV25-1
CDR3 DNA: TGTGCCAGCAGCCAAGGGACTAGCGGGAGTACAGATACGCAGTATTTT
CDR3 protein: CASSQGTSGSTDTQYF

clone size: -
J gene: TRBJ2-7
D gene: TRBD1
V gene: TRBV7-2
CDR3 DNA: TGTGCCAGCAGCTTGGCGGGACAGGGGGGCTACGAGCAGTACTTC
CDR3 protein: CASSLAGQGGYEQYF

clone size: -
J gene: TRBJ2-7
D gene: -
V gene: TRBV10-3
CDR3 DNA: TGTGCCATCAGTGAGTACCAAGGGCCTGTAGCGGCCTACGAGCAGTACTTC
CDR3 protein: CAISEYQGPVAAYEQYF

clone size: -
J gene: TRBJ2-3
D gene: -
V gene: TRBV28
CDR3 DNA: TGTGCCAGCAGCTCCCGGCCAGATACGCAGTATTTT
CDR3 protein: CASSSRPDTQYF

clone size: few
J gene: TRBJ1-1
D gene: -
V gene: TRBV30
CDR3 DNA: TGTGCCTGGAGCCCACCGACAGGAAGCCCTGAAGCTTTCTTT
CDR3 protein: CAWSPPTGSPEAFF

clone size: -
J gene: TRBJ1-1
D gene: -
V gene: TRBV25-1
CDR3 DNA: TGTGCCAGCAGCCGGACGTTGAACACTGAAGCTTTCTTT
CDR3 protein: CASSRTLNTEAFF

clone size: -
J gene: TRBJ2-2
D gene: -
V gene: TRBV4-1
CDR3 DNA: TGCGCCAGCAGCCTAACCGCGGCGAAATCACCCGGGGAGCTGTTTTTT
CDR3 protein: CASSLTAAKSPGELFF

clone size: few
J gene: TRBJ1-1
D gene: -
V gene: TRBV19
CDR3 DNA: TGTGCCAGTAGTGTGGGACTGGCGAACACTGAAGCTTTCTTT
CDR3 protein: CASSVGLANTEAFF

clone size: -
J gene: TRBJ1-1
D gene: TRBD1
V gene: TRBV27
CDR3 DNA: TGTGCCAGCAGCGCTCACAGGGGAAACACTGAAGCTTTCTTT
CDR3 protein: CASSAHRGNTEAFF